Following are 21 T cell receptor beta chains from one sample sequenced in a study of shared clonotypes between healthy human individuals (TCRdb year 2020). CD8 naive samples consisted of CD45RO-negative cells that were positively selected for CCR7, yielding a CD45RA+CCR7+ population without TemRA cells. The library was produced with the immunoSEQ multiplex PCR assay. Drawn from immuneACCESS, this table holds only the in-frame rearrangements with V and J called that TCRdb kept. Clones are partly lost; checked studies trace under half to an unresolved V gene and leave the rest unexplained. Across this sample there are 550,000 to 750,000 clones, with about 91% seen only once. Clones ranked in the top ten supply 20% to 25% of the sample. The sample consisted of naive CD8+ T cells sorted from blood. The sample's cell subset or site label is to be understood as: CD45RA+CCR7+. The receptors were gathered from a man aged 30 to 39 in good health.

The chain joins TRBV30 to TRBJ1-4; 7 bases align to TRBD1. This CDR3 region has 15 residues. Germline assignment: CDR1 GTSNPN and CDR2 SVGIG (reference sequence). The V segment lost 4 bases and the J segment 10 bases; nucleotides outside the gene matches: 15. The CDR3: CAWTDGTEGRGKLFF. The CDR3 region has the DNA TGTGCCTGGACTGACGGGACAGAGGGGCGTGGAAAACTGTTTTTT.

V and J are TRBV7-9 and TRBJ2-5, with TRBD1 as a possible D gene (6 bases). Germline CDR1 reads SEHNR; CDR2 reads FQNEAQ (reference sequence). V shed 1 base and J shed 1 base, with 7 bases lying between them. The CDR3 is made up of 14 amino acids. The CDR3 region has the DNA TGTGCCAGCAGCTTAGGGGACACCCAAGAGACCCAGTACTTC. Protein: CASSLGDTQETQYF.

This clone was picked up many times. The chain links TRBV5-1 to TRBJ1-1; TRBD1 might be the D (6 bases). CDR3 length: 14 residues. Trimming left V 4 bases short and J 4 bases short, with 14 bases between. Germline CDR1 SGHRS, CDR2 YFSETQ. The CDR3 nucleotides read TGCGCCAGCAGCCCCCGGACAGCATCCACTGAAGCTTTCTTT. This gives the protein CASSPRTASTEAFF. Variable domain in full (rest from reference TRBV5-1 and TRBJ1-1): KAGVTQTPRYLIKTRGQQVTLSCSPISGHRSVSWYQQTPGQGLQFLFEYFSETQRNKGNFPGRFSGRQFSNSRSEMNVSTLELGDSALYLCASSPRTASTEAFFGQGTRLTVV.

V and J are TRBV29-1 and TRBJ2-7; the D is unclear. Per the germline V gene, CDR1 is SQVTM and CDR2 is ANQGSEA. V shed 5 bases and J shed 2 bases, with 13 bases lying between them. CDR3 length equals 13 residues. The CDR3 DNA reads as TGCAGCGTTAGATCGGACCTAACCTACGAGCAGTACTTC. This sequence encodes CSVRSDLTYEQYF.

The gene calls are TRBV15 and TRBJ2-3, with D hard to call. Per germline, CDR1 LNHNV and CDR2 YYDKDF (reference sequence). This CDR3 comprises 15 residues. Deletions cut 0 bases from V and 2 bases from J, with 9 bases between. This chain's CDR3 is CATSREGSITDTQYF. The CDR3 DNA follows: TGTGCCACCAGCAGAGAGGGTAGCATCACAGATACGCAGTATTTT.

This sequence joins TRBV5-1 and TRBJ2-1; 10 bases fit TRBD2. V lost 6 bases, J lost 6 bases, and 12 bases stayed unmatched. In germline, CDR1 is SGHRS, CDR2 YFSETQ. The CDR3 has 16 residues. This CDR3 is CASTLTPAGGINEQFF. CDR3 nucleotide sequence: TGCGCCAGCACCCTAACCCCAGCGGGAGGGATCAATGAGCAGTTCTTC.

The CDR3 DNA reads as TGTGCCAGCAGCCCAGTGCCCCCTGGGATTGAGTCTGGCTACACCTTC. Its protein product is CASSPVPPGIESGYTF. The chain has TRBV7-2 and TRBJ1-2; unclear D gene. V lost 5 bases and J lost 7, with 23 bases in between. The CDR3 has 16 residues. From germline, CDR1 is SGHTA and CDR2 FQGNSA.

Only one count was recorded for this clone. At the DNA level, this CDR3 is encoded by other sequences in the same sample as well. The chain employs TRBV30 and TRBJ2-1; D uncertain. V lost 0 bases, J lost 4 bases, and 7 bases lay in between. Per germline, CDR1 GTSNPN and CDR2 SVGIG (reference sequence). The CDR3 extends over 13 amino acids. CDR3 in amino acids: CAWSVGRYNEQFF. Here the CDR3 DNA reads TGTGCCTGGAGTGTAGGCCGGTACAATGAGCAGTTCTTC.

The CDR3 DNA follows: TGTGCCAGCAGTACGGGAATTCCAAACGAAAAACTGTTTTTT. This encodes CASSTGIPNEKLFF. The rearrangement links TRBV9 to TRBJ1-4; no clear D gene. Germline V lookup: CDR1 SGDLS, CDR2 YYNGEE. The CDR3 length is 14 residues. Trimming shortened V by 5 bases and J by 8 bases, and 16 bases separated the two germline ends.

The gene calls are TRBV4-1 and TRBJ2-7; D might be TRBD1 (5 bases). V was trimmed by 1 base and J by 2 bases, leaving 15 bases between them. This CDR3 has 16 amino acids. In germline, CDR1 is MGHRA, CDR2 YSYEKL. The CDR3 nucleotides are TGCGCCAGCAGCCAAGGAGACAGCAACGTCGCCTACGAGCAGTACTTC. It codes for CASSQGDSNVAYEQYF.

The chain combines TRBV11-3 with TRBJ2-1, with 9 bases aligning to TRBD2. Germline CDR1 SGHNT, CDR2 YENEEA. The CDR3 has 15 residues. Unmatched junction bases numbered 6, after V lost 5 bases and J lost 4 bases. The CDR3 bases are TGTGCCAGCAGCCCCCCGACTAGCGGTTACAATGAGCAGTTCTTC. Its protein product is CASSPPTSGYNEQFF.

The chain couples TRBV5-4 to TRBJ2-7; D is undetermined. CDR1 and CDR2 (germline): SGHNT, YYREEE (reference sequence). This CDR3 is 14 amino acids long. V was shortened by 0 bases and J by 3 bases, with 10 bases between the two germline ends. The chain's CDR3 is CASSLVGAVYEQYF. CDR3 nucleotides: TGTGCCAGCAGCTTGGTGGGCGCGGTCTACGAGCAGTACTTC.

The chain couples TRBV29-1 to TRBJ2-1; 12 nucleotides line up with TRBD2. The CDR3 extends over 17 amino acids. The V segment lost 4 bases and the J segment 0 bases; nucleotides outside the gene matches: 7. The V gene's germline CDR1 is SQVTM and CDR2 ANQGSEA. CDR3 amino acids: CSVVGLAGTSSYNEQFF. The CDR3 nucleotides are TGCAGCGTTGTTGGACTAGCGGGAACGAGCTCCTACAATGAGCAGTTCTTC.

This clone was detected only a few times. V and J are TRBV27 and TRBJ2-7, with TRBD2 as a possible D gene (6 bases). Germline CDR1 and CDR2: MNHEY and SMNVEV (reference sequence). V was trimmed by 6 bases and J by 3 bases, leaving 18 bases between them. The CDR3 runs to 15 residues. The CDR3 DNA sequence: TGTGCCAGCAGCTTTGGGAGCGGGCGACACTACGAGCAGTACTTC. It is translated as CASSFGSGRHYEQYF.

The chain combines TRBV30 with TRBJ2-1; 9 positions match TRBD1. The V and J ends lost 4 bases and 8 bases, in that order; junction bases with no gene match: 12. Per the germline V gene, CDR1 is GTSNPN and CDR2 is SVGIG (reference sequence). There are 15 residues in the CDR3. The CDR3 sequence: CAWMIDGTGNDEQFF. As DNA, the CDR3 is TGTGCCTGGATGATAGACGGGACAGGGAACGATGAGCAGTTCTTC.

As to this clone: Distinct nucleotide sequences in the sample also encode this CDR3. The rearrangement links TRBV4-1 to TRBJ2-5, with D hard to call. This CDR3 spans 14 amino acids. The V gene's germline CDR1 is MGHRA and CDR2 YSYEKL. Trimming shortened V by 1 base and J by 2 bases, and 8 bases separated the two germline ends. The CDR3 region is CASSQVAGQETQYF. DNA for the CDR3: TGCGCCAGCAGCCAAGTGGCAGGACAAGAGACCCAGTACTTC.

The V gene is TRBV6-6, the J gene TRBJ2-1; TRBD2 is a possible D gene (6 bases). CDR3 length equals 14 residues. The V gene lost 11 bases and the J gene lost 5 bases, with 19 bases spanning the gap. The germline V gene encodes CDR1 MNHNY and CDR2 SVGAGI (reference sequence). CDR3 DNA sequence: TGTGCCGCAAAACGCGGGGCCCCCCACAATGAGCAGTTCTTC. Encoded protein: CAAKRGAPHNEQFF.

This clone was picked up a small number of times. The rearrangement joins TRBV5-4 to TRBJ1-2, with D uncertain. V shed 0 bases and J shed 2 bases, with 11 bases lying between them. Germline CDR1 is SGHNT and CDR2 is YYREEE (reference sequence). The CDR3 consists of 15 residues. CDR3 coding DNA: TGTGCCAGCAGCTTGGTTGCCGAATCCAACTATGGCTACACCTTC. It codes for CASSLVAESNYGYTF.

With respect to this clone: Other DNA sequences from this sample encode an identical CDR3 as well. This chain uses TRBV6-5 with TRBJ2-2; D not resolved. CDR1 MNHEY and CDR2 SVGAGI come from the germline V gene. CDR3 length: 13 residues. V was pared by 0 bases and J by 8 bases, with 7 bases between. The CDR3 sequence is CASSYSPGGELFF. The CDR3 DNA follows: TGTGCCAGCAGTTACTCGCCGGGTGGGGAGCTGTTTTTT.

V gene TRBV27 combines with J gene TRBJ2-7, with 9 bases identical to TRBD1. Germline assignment: CDR1 MNHEY and CDR2 SMNVEV (reference sequence). With V trimmed by 8 bases and J by 2 bases, 7 bases remained unmatched. The CDR3 runs to 14 residues. The CDR3 DNA follows: TGTGCCAGCCGTACCGGGACAGGGCCCTACGAGCAGTACTTC. Its protein is CASRTGTGPYEQYF.

The chain combines TRBV5-1 with TRBJ2-7; a possible D gene is TRBD1 (6 bases). Trimming cost V 0 bases and J 6 bases, with 16 bases left between them. The CDR3 is made up of 15 amino acids. CDR1 SGHRS and CDR2 YFSETQ come from the germline V gene. The CDR3 sequence: CASSLAGAGVGEQYF. In nucleotides, the CDR3 is TGCGCCAGCAGCTTGGCGGGTGCAGGGGTAGGCGAGCAGTACTTC. Supplemented by reference TRBV5-1 and TRBJ2-7, the full variable domain reads KAGVTQTPRYLIKTRGQQVTLSCSPISGHRSVSWYQQTPGQGLQFLFEYFSETQRNKGNFPGRFSGRQFSNSRSEMNVSTLELGDSALYLCASSLAGAGVGEQYFGPGTRLTVT.